A selection of T cell receptor beta chains follows, all from one sample in a study of blood T cell repertoires in COVID-19. Generated by immunoSEQ multiplex PCR, the TCRdb table keeps only in-frame clones and is missing some. Among some 420,000 clones, around 87% were seen once, and the ten largest hold 0.9% to 1.2%. The sequenced sample was PBMCs or T cells enriched from blood (not recorded which). The receptors were sampled from a man aged 30-40 years who had recovered from COVID-19. Both conserved end residues are part of each CDR3. D genes are given only for firm matches. The listing skips clone size in some rows; elsewhere it reads once, few, many or a size class.

TRBJ1-4 | - | - | TRBV10-3 | CAISDGREEKLFF | TGTGCCATCAGTGATGGACGGGAGGAAAAACTGTTTTTT
TRBJ2-2 | - | TRBD1 | TRBV7-9 | CASSLIGGGGELFF | TGTGCCAGCAGCTTAATAGGGGGCGGCGGGGAGCTGTTTTTT
TRBJ1-1 | - | TRBD1 | TRBV30 | CAWSGQGRYTEAFF | TGTGCCTGGAGTGGACAGGGTCGGTACACTGAAGCTTTCTTT
TRBJ1-5 | - | - | TRBV28 | CASSFGGPNQPQHF | TGTGCCAGCAGTTTTGGAGGGCCAAATCAGCCCCAGCATTTT
TRBJ2-7 | - | TRBD1 | TRBV5-1 | CASGPGQGAYEQYF | TGCGCCAGCGGACCGGGACAGGGGGCCTACGAGCAGTACTTC
TRBJ2-1 | - | TRBD2 | TRBV7-3 | CASSLAGEWNEQFF | TGTGCCAGCAGCTTAGCGGGAGAATGGAATGAGCAGTTCTTC
TRBJ1-2 | - | TRBD1 | TRBV27 | CASSSDRGNYGYTF | TGTGCCAGCAGTTCGGACAGGGGTAACTATGGCTACACCTTC
TRBJ2-1 | once | - | TRBV25-1 | CASSDTADIYNEQFF | TGTGCCAGCAGTGATACGGCGGACATCTACAATGAGCAGTTCTTC
TRBJ2-7 | - | TRBD2 | TRBV5-8 | CASSSWGGNHEQYF | TGTGCCAGCAGCTCATGGGGGGGGAACCACGAGCAGTACTTC
TRBJ1-1 | - | TRBD1 | TRBV7-9 | CASSLIGTGDPEAFF | TGTGCCAGCAGCTTAATCGGGACAGGGGACCCTGAAGCTTTCTTT
TRBJ1-3 | - | - | TRBV28 | CASSRGISGNTIYF | TGTGCCAGCTCTAGGGGCATCTCTGGAAACACCATATATTTT
TRBJ2-7 | - | - | TRBV5-4 | CASSLSGQKYEQYF | TGTGCCAGCAGCTTGAGTGGACAGAAGTACGAGCAGTACTTC
TRBJ2-4 | once | - | TRBV5-1 | CASSFGTSKNIQYF | TGCGCCAGCAGCTTCGGGACTTCCAAAAACATTCAGTACTTC
TRBJ1-2 | - | - | TRBV12-3/TRBV12-4 | CASSPGRSGGYTF | TGTGCCAGCAGTCCCGGACGTAGCGGGGGCTACACCTTC
TRBJ1-4 | - | - | TRBV9 | CASSAQGSTNEKLFF | TGTGCCAGCAGCGCGCAGGGGTCAACTAATGAAAAACTGTTTTTT
TRBJ2-6 | - | - | TRBV2 | CASRKDSSGANVLTF | TGTGCCAGCAGGAAAGACAGCTCTGGGGCCAACGTCCTGACTTTC
TRBJ1-1 | - | TRBD1 | TRBV28 | CASSMGQANTEAFF | TGTGCCAGCAGTATGGGACAGGCGAACACTGAAGCTTTCTTT
TRBJ2-7 | - | - | TRBV9 | CASSPTGTLSSEQYF | TGTGCCAGCAGCCCTACCGGGACTCTCTCCTCCGAGCAGTACTTC
TRBJ2-1 | - | TRBD2 | TRBV2 | CASFRGLAGYYNEQFF | TGTGCCAGCTTTCGAGGACTAGCGGGCTACTACAATGAGCAGTTCTTC
TRBJ2-2 | - | TRBD2 | TRBV19 | CASSRLAGNTGELFF | TGTGCCAGTAGTAGACTAGCGGGGAACACCGGGGAGCTGTTTTTT
TRBJ2-3 | - | - | TRBV19 | CASSMDRPTSTDTQYF | TGTGCCAGTAGTATGGACAGACCCACTAGCACAGATACGCAGTATTTT
TRBJ2-5 | - | - | TRBV11-2 | CASSPSRSSGETQYF | TGTGCCAGCAGCCCCTCCCGATCTAGTGGCGAGACCCAGTACTTC
TRBJ1-4 | - | - | TRBV27 | CASSPLRREKLFF | TGTGCCAGCAGTCCCCTTCGCAGGGAAAAACTGTTTTTT
TRBJ2-1 | - | - | TRBV28 | CASSLGPEQFF | TGTGCCAGCAGTTTAGGCCCTGAGCAGTTCTTC
TRBJ1-1 | - | - | TRBV11-3 | CASSSGGVEAFF | TGTGCCAGCAGCAGCGGGGGCGTTGAAGCTTTCTTT
TRBJ2-3 | - | TRBD2 | TRBV5-1 | CASTLAGDPADTQYF | TGCGCCAGTACCCTAGCGGGAGATCCCGCAGATACGCAGTATTTT
TRBJ1-5 | - | - | TRBV6-1 | CASSEPGRFQPQHF | TGTGCCAGCAGTGAGCCAGGCCGATTTCAGCCCCAGCATTTT
TRBJ2-7 | - | - | TRBV5-4 | CASSESSGGLYEQYF | TGTGCCAGCAGCGAAAGCTCAGGGGGGCTCTACGAGCAGTACTTC
TRBJ2-7 | - | TRBD1 | TRBV27 | CASRTGGVRYEQYF | TGTGCCAGCAGGACAGGGGGCGTTCGCTACGAGCAGTACTTC
TRBJ1-2 | - | - | TRBV6-1 | CASREGLANYGYTF | TGTGCCAGCAGGGAAGGACTTGCTAACTATGGCTACACCTTC
TRBJ2-5 | - | - | TRBV7-6 | CASSLGTSRETQYF | TGTGCCAGCAGCTTAGGCACTAGCAGAGAGACCCAGTACTTC
TRBJ2-7 | - | - | TRBV2 | CASSLVGLDEQYF | TGTGCCAGCAGTTTAGTGGGTCTAGACGAGCAGTACTTC
TRBJ2-7 | - | TRBD1 | TRBV10-1 | CASSGGQGDEQYF | TGCGCCAGCAGTGGTGGACAGGGGGACGAGCAGTACTTC
TRBJ1-5 | - | - | TRBV2 | CASSEGTGGNQPQHF | TGTGCCAGCAGTGAGGGCACAGGCGGCAATCAGCCCCAGCATTTT
TRBJ2-7 | - | TRBD2 | TRBV28 | CASKLAGTTYEQYF | TGTGCCAGCAAACTAGCGGGTACTACCTACGAGCAGTACTTC
TRBJ2-5 | once | TRBD1 | TRBV28 | CASVGQDELETQYF | TGTGCCAGCGTAGGACAGGACGAATTGGAGACCCAGTACTTC
TRBJ2-3 | few | - | TRBV2 | CASSELDTQYF | TGTGCCAGCAGTGAACTGGATACGCAGTATTTT
TRBJ1-4 | - | - | TRBV2 | CASSRQSATNEKLFF | TGTGCCAGCAGTCGACAGTCTGCAACTAATGAAAAACTGTTTTTT
TRBJ1-2 | - | TRBD1 | TRBV28 | CATPSGTGDSGYTF | TGTGCCACCCCTTCAGGGACAGGGGACTCTGGCTACACCTTC
TRBJ2-7 | once | - | TRBV30 | CAWSVDFSYEQYF | TGTGCCTGGAGTGTCGACTTCTCCTACGAGCAGTACTTC
TRBJ1-4 | - | TRBD1 | TRBV19 | CASTQGQANEKLFF | TGTGCCAGTACTCAAGGACAGGCTAATGAAAAACTGTTTTTT
TRBJ1-2 | once | - | TRBV28 | CASSSRGLGYTF | TGTGCCAGCAGTTCAAGGGGTTTAGGCTACACCTTC
TRBJ2-3 | - | TRBD2 | TRBV3-1/TRBV3-2 | CASSQTPSSSGSRDTQYF | TGTGCCAGCAGCCAAACCCCTTCCTCTAGCGGGAGCCGAGATACGCAGTATTTT
TRBJ1-2 | - | TRBD1 | TRBV12-3/TRBV12-4 | CASYDRADYGYTF | TGTGCCAGCTACGACAGGGCTGACTATGGCTACACCTTC
TRBJ1-6 | - | - | TRBV6-5 | CASNLSGGVSPLHF | TGTGCCAGCAACCTCTCCGGGGGGGTCTCACCCCTCCACTTT
TRBJ1-2 | - | TRBD1 | TRBV9 | CASSARTGGWDGYTF | TGTGCCAGCAGCGCCAGGACAGGGGGCTGGGATGGCTACACCTTC
TRBJ2-2 | - | - | TRBV30 | CAWSTGISGGELFF | TGTGCCTGGAGCACGGGGATAAGCGGAGGGGAGCTGTTTTTT
TRBJ2-7 | - | - | TRBV28 | CASSPTLQGYEQYF | TGTGCCAGCAGTCCTACTCTACAGGGTTACGAGCAGTACTTC
TRBJ1-1 | - | TRBD1 | TRBV29-1 | CSIPRDRGMHTEAFF | TGCAGCATCCCCCGGGACAGGGGTATGCACACTGAAGCTTTCTTT